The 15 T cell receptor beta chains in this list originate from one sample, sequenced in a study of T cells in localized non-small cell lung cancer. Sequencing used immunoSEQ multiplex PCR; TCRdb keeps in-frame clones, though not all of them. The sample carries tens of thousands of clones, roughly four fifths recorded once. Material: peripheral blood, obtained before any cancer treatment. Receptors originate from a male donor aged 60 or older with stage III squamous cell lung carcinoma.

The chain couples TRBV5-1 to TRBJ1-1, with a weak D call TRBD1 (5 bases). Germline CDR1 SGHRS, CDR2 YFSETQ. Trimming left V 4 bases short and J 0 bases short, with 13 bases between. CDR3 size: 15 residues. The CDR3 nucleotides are TGCGCCAGCAGCCCTCAGGGCCAAATGAACACTGAAGCTTTCTTT. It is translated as CASSPQGQMNTEAFF.

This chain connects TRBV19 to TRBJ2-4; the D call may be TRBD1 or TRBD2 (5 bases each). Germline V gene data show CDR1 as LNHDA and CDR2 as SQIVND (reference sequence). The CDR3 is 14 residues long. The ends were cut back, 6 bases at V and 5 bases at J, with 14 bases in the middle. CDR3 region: CASSQPQGENIQYF. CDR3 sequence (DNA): TGTGCCAGTAGCCAGCCCCAGGGAGAAAACATTCAGTACTTC.

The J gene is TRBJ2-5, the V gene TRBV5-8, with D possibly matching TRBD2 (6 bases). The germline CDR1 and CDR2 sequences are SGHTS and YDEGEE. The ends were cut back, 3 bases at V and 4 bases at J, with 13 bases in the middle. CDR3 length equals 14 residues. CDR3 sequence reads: CASSSGGNIETQYF. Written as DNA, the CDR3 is TGTGCCAGCAGCTCTGGGGGGAACATAGAGACCCAGTACTTC.

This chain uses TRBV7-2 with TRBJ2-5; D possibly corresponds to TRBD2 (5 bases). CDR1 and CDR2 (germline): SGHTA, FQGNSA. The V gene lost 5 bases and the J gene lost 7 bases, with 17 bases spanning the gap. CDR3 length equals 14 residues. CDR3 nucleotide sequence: TGTGCCAGCAGCCCCCGCATGTTCGAGGGGACCCAGTACTTC. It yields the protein CASSPRMFEGTQYF.

The DNA of the CDR3 is TGTGCCAGCAGTGAAGAACTAGCGGGGGGGCCTTTAGATACGCAGTATTTT. Translation: CASSEELAGGPLDTQYF. The chain recombines TRBV6-1 with TRBJ2-3, with 13 bases identical to TRBD2. This CDR3 region has 17 residues. J gave up 5 bases and V 1 base, and 6 bases lay outside the gene matches. The V gene's germline CDR1 is MNHNS and CDR2 SASEGT.

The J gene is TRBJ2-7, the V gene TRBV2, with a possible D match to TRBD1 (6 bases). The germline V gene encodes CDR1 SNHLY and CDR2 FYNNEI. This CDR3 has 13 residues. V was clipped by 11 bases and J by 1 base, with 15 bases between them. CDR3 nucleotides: TGTGCCGGACGACAGGACCCATCCTACGAGCAGTACTTC. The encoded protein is CAGRQDPSYEQYF.

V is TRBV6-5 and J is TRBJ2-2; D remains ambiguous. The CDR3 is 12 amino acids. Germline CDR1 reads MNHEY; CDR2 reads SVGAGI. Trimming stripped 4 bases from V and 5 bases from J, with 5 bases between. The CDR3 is CASSSLTGELFF. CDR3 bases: TGTGCCAGCAGTTCCTTAACCGGGGAGCTGTTTTTT.

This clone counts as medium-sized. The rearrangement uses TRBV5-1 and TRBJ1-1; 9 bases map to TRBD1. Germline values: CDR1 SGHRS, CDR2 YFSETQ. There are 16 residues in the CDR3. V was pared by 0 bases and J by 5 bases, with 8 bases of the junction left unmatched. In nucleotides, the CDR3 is TGCGCCAGCAGCTTGGGCGGGGGACAGGGTGGAACTGAAGCTTTCTTT. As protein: CASSLGGGQGGTEAFF.

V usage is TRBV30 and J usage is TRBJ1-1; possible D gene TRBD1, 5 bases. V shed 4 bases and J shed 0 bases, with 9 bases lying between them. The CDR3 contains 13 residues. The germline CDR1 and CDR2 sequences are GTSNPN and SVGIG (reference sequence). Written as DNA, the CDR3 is TGTGCCTGGATCGGCAGGGTGAACACTGAAGCTTTCTTT. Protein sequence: CAWIGRVNTEAFF.

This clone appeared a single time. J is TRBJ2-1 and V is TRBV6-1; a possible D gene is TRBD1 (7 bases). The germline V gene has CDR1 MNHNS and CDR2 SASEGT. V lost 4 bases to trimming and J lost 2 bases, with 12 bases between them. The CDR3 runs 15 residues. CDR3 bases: TGTGCCAGCAGTGTTGGCGGGACAGCCTACAATGAGCAGTTCTTC. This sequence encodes CASSVGGTAYNEQFF.

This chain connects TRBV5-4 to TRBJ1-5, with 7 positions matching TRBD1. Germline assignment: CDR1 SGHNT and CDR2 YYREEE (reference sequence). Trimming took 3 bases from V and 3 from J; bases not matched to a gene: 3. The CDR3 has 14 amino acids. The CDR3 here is CASSSDRFNQPQHF. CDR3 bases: TGTGCCAGCAGCTCGGACAGGTTCAATCAGCCCCAGCATTTT.

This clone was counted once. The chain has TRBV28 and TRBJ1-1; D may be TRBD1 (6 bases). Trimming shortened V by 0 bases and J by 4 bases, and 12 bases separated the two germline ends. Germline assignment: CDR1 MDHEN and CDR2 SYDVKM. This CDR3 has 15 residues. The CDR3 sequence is CASSLWEGVGTEAFF. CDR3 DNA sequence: TGTGCCAGCAGTTTATGGGAGGGGGTTGGCACTGAAGCTTTCTTT.

This chain's CDR3 is CASSVGTAGWDYGYTF. CDR3 nucleotides: TGTGCCAGCAGCGTAGGTACGGCAGGGTGGGACTATGGCTACACCTTC. The J gene is TRBJ1-2, the V gene TRBV9, with D possibly matching TRBD1 (5 bases). Deletions cut 0 bases from V and 3 bases from J, with 15 bases between. The germline V gene encodes CDR1 SGDLS and CDR2 YYNGEE. This CDR3 comprises 16 residues. The full variable domain, rest sourced from reference TRBV9 and TRBJ1-2, is DSGVTQTPKHLITATGQRVTLRCSPRSGDLSVYWYQQSLDQGLQFLIQYYNGEERAKGNILERFSAQQFPDLHSELNLSSLELGDSALYFCASSVGTAGWDYGYTFGSGTRLTVV.

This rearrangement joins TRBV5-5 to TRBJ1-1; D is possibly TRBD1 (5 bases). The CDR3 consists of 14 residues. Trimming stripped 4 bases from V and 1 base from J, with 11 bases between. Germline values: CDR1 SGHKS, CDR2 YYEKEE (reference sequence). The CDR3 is CASSTYRSNTEAFF. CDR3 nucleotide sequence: TGTGCCAGCAGCACATACAGGTCGAACACTGAAGCTTTCTTT.

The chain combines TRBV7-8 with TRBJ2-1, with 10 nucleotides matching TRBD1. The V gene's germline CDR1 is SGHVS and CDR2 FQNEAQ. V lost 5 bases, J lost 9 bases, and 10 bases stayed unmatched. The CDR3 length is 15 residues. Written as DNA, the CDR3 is TGTGCCAGCAGCGATCCCGGGACAGGGGCCATTGAGCAGTTCTTC. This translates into CASSDPGTGAIEQFF.